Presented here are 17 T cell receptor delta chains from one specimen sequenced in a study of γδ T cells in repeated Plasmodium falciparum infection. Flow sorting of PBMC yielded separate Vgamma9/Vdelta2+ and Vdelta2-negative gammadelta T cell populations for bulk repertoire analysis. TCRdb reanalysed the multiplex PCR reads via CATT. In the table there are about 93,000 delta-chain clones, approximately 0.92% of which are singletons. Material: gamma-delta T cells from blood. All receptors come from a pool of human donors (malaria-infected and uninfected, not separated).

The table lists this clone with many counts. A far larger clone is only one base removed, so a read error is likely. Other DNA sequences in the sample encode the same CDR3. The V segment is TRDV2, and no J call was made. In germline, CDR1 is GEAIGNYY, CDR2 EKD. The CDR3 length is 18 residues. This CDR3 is CACDPSHSRPGGDNKLIF. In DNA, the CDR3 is TGTGCCTGTGACCCTTCTCATTCCCGACCGGGTGGCGATAATAAACTCATCTTC.

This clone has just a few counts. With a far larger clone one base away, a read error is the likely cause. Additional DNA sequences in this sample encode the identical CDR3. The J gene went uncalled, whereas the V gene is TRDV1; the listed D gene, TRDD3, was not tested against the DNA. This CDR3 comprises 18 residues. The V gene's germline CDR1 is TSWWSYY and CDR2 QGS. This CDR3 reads CALGETQELLGDTLKLIF. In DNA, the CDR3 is TGTGCTCTTGGGGAAACGCAGGAACTACTGGGGGATACCCTTAAGCTCATCTTT.

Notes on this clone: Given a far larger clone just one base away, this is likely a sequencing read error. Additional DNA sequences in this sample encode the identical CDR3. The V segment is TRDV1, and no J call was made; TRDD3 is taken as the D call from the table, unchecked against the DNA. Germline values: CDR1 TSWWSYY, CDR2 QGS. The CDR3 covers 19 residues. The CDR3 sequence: CALGELGSWGIRDGDKLIF. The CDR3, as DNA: TGTGCTCTTGGGGAACTGGGTTCTTGGGGGATACGAGACGGCGATAAACTCATCTTC.

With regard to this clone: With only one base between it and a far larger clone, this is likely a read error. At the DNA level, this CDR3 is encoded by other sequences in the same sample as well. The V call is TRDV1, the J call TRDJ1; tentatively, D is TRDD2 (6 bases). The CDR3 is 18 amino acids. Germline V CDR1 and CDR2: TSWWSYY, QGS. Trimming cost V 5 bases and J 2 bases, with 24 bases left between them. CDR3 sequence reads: CALGPPPSIVGVTDKLIF. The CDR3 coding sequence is TGTGCTCTTGGGCCTCCTCCTTCCATCGTAGGAGTTACCGATAAACTCATCTTT.

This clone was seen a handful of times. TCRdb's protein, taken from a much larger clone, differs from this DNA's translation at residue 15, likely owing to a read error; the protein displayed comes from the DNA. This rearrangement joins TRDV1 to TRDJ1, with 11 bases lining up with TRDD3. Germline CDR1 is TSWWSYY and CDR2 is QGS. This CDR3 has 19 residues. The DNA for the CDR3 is TGTGCTCTTGGGGAACCCACGGCAGACTGGGGGATAGGGACCGGTAAACTCATCTTT. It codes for CALGEPTADWGIGTGKLIF.

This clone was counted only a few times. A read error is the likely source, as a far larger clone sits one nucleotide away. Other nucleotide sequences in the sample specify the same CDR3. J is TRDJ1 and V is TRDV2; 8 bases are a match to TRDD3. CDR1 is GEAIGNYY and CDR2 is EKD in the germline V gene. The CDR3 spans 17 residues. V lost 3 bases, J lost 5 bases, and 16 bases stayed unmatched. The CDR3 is CACDPVLGVTPRDKLIF. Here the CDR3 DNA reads TGTGCCTGTGACCCGGTACTGGGGGTCACCCCGAGGGATAAACTCATCTTT.

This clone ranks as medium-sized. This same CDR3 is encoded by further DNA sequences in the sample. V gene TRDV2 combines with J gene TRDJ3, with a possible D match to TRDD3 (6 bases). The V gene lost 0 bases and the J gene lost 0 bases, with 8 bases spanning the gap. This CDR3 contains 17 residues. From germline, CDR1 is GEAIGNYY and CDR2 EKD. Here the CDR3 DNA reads TGTGCCTGTGACACCGTACTGGGCTCCTGGGACACCCGACAGATGTTTTTC. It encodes CACDTVLGSWDTRQMFF.

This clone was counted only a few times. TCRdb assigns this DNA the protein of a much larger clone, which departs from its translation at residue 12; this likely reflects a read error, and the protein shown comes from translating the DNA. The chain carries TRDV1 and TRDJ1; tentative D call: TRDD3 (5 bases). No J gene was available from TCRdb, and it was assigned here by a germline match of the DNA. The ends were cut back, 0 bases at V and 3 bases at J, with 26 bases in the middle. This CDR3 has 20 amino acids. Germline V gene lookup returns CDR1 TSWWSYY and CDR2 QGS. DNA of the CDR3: TGTGCTCTTGGGGAACTTAAAGCTCCTCCAACCCCAGATGGGGCCGATAAACTCATCTTT. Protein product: CALGELKAPPTPDGADKLIF.

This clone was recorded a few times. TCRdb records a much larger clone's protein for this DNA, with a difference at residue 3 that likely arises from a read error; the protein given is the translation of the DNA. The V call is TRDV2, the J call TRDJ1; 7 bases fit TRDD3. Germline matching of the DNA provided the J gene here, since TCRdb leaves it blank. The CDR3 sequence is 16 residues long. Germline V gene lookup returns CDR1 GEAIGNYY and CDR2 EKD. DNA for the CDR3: TGTGCCTATGACACTCGGGCAGGGGGATGCGACGATAAACTCATCTTT. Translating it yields CAYDTRAGGCDDKLIF.

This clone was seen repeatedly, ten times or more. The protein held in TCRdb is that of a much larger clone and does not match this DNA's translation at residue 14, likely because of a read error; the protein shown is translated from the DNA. CDR3 region: CAFTFPWGIPTDKPIF. The CDR3 nucleotides are TGTGCCTTTACCTTCCCTTGGGGGATACCCACCGATAAACCCATCTTT. The rearrangement links TRDV3 to TRDJ1; 10 nucleotides line up with TRDD3. In germline, CDR1 is TVYSNPD, CDR2 GDNSRS (reference sequence). The CDR3 runs 16 residues. The full variable domain, in which reference TRDV3 and TRDJ1 provide the parts outside the CDR3, is CDKVTQSSPDQTVASGSEVVLLCTYDTVYSNPDLFWYRIRPDYSFQFVFYGDNSRSEGADFTQGRFSVKHILTQKAFHLVISPVRTEDSATYYCAFTFPWGIPTDKPIFGKGTRVTVEP.

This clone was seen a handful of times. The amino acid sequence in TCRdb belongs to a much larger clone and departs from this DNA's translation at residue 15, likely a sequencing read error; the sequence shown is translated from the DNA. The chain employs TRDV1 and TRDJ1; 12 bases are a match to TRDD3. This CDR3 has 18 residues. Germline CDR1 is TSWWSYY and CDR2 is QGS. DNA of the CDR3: TGTGCTCTTGGGGACGGCTCCTGGGGGATACGAGACACCGATGAACTCATCTTT. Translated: CALGDGSWGIRDTDELIF.

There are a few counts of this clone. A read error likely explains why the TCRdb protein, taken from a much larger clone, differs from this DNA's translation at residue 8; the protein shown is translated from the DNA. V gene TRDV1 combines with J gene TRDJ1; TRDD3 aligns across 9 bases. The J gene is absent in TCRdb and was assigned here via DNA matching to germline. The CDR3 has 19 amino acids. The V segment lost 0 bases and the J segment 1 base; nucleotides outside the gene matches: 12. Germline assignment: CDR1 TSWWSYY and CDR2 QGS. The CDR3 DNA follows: TGTGCTCTTGGGGAACTACCCCGCTGGGGGGATACTCTCACCGATAAACTCATCTTT. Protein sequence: CALGELPRWGDTLTDKLIF.

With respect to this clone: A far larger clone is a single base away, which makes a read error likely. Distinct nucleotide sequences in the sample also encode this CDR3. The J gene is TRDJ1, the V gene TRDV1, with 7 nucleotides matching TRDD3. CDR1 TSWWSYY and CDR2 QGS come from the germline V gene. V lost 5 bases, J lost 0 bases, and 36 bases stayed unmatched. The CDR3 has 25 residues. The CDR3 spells CALGYWESAGGEKDAAHPYTDKLIF. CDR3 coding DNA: TGTGCTCTTGGGTATTGGGAATCCGCTGGGGGGGAGAAGGATGCCGCCCACCCCTACACCGATAAACTCATCTTT.

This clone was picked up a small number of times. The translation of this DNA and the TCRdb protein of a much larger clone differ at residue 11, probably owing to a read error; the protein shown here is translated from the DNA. This CDR3 is CACDRLQVRTEYTDKLIF. CDR3 bases: TGTGCCTGTGACCGCTTGCAGGTCCGAACGGAGTACACCGATAAACTCATCTTT. V gene TRDV2 combines with J gene TRDJ1; D gene unclear. TCRdb lists no J gene, so it was determined here by aligning the DNA to germline. In germline, CDR1 is GEAIGNYY, CDR2 EKD. Trimming cost V 3 bases and J 0 bases, with 22 bases left between them. This CDR3 is built from 18 residues.

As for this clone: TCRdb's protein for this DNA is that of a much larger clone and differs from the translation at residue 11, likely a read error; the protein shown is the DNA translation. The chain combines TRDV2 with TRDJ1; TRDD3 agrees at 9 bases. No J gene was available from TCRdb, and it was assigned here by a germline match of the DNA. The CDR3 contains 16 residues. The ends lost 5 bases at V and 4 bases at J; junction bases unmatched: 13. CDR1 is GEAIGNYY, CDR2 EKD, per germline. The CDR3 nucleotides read TGTGCCTGTGTCAGTACTGGGGGAGCGTACATCGATAAACTCATCTTT. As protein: CACVSTGGAYIDKLIF.

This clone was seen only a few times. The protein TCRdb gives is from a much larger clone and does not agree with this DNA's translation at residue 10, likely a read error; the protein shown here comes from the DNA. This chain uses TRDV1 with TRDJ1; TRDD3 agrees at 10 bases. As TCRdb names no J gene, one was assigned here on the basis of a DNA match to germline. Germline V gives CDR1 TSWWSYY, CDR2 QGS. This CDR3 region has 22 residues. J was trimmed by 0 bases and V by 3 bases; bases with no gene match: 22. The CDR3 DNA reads TGTGCTCTTGGGGACGTAACCGGGGCCCCCTGGGGGGATACGACCTACACCGATAAACTCATCTTT. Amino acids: CALGDVTGAPWGDTTYTDKLIF.

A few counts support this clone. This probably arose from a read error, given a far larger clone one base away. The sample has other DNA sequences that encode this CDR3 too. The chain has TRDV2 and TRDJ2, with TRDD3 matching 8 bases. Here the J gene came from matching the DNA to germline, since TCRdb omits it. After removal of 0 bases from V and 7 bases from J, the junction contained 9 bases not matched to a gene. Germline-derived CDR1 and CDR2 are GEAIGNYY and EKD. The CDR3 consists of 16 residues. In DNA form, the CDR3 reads TGTGCCTGTGACACCGTCTTGCCTGGGGGACTAGCACAACTCTTCTTT. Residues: CACDTVLPGGLAQLFF.